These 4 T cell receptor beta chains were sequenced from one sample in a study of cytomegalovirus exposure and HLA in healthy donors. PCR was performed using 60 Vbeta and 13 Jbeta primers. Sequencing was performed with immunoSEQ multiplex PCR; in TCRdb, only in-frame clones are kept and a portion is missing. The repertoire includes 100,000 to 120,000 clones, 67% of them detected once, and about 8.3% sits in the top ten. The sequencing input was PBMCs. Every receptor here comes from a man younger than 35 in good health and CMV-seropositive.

The CDR3 spells CASSLDGSRPQHF. CDR3 DNA: TGCGCCAGCAGCTTGGACGGTAGCAGACCCCAGCATTTT. The chain uses TRBV5-1 and TRBJ1-5, with D hard to call. CDR3 length: 13 amino acids. Germline lookup yields CDR1 SGHRS and CDR2 YFSETQ. With 0 bases removed from V and 10 bases from J, the gap between germline ends came to 11 bases.

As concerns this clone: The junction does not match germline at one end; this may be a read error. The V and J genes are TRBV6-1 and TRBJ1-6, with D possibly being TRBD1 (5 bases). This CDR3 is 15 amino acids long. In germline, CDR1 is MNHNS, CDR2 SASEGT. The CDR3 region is CASSEVQGSNSSLHF. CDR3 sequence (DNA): TGTGCCAGCAGTGAAGTCCAGGGATCGAATTCATCCCTCCACTTT.

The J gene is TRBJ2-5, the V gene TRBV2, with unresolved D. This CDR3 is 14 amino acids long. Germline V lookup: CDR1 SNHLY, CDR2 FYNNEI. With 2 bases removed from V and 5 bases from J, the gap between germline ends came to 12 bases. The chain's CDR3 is CASSEWSVTETQYF. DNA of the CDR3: TGTGCCAGCAGTGAATGGTCGGTTACCGAGACCCAGTACTTC.

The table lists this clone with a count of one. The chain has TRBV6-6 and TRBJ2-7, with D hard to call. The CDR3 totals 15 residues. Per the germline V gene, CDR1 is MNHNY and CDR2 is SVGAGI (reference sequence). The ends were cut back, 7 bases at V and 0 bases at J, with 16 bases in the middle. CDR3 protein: CASTPRPEDSYEQYV. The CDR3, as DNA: TGTGCCAGCACCCCCCGTCCAGAGGACTCCTACGAGCAGTACGTC.